The 25 T cell receptor beta chains in this list originate from one sample, sequenced in a study of blood T cell repertoires in COVID-19. Here immunoSEQ multiplex PCR was the method, and the copy in TCRdb shows in-frame clones only, minus some. This table holds 50,000 to 80,000 clones, more than 70% found once. The sequenced material came from peripheral blood. These receptors all come from a man in his forties or fifties with active COVID-19.

The rearrangement links TRBV5-1 to TRBJ2-1, with 10 nucleotides matching TRBD2. The CDR3 loop spans 14 amino acids. V shed 1 base and J 8 bases; nucleotides not matched to a gene: 3. CDR1 and CDR2 from the germline V gene are SGHRS and YFSETQ. The CDR3 is CASSLPAGGDEQFF. The CDR3 DNA follows: TGCGCCAGCAGCTTGCCAGCGGGAGGGGATGAGCAGTTCTTC.

The chain has TRBV3-1 (or the pseudogene TRBV3-2) and TRBJ2-3; 7 bases match TRBD2. Germline loops: CDR1 LGHDT, CDR2 YNNKEL (reference sequence). The CDR3 runs to 13 residues. V gave up 4 bases and J gave up 8 bases; unmatched junction bases: 6. This CDR3 reads CASSPGGLGTQYF. CDR3 DNA sequence: TGTGCCAGCAGCCCGGGAGGCCTGGGTACGCAGTATTTT.

The J gene is TRBJ2-3, the V gene TRBV5-4; D may be TRBD2 (5 bases). The germline V gene has CDR1 SGHNT and CDR2 YYREEE (reference sequence). This CDR3 spans 15 amino acids. Between the trimmed V and J ends, which lost 3 bases and 2 bases, there was a span of 13 bases. The CDR3: CASSSQQEVTDTQYF. Written as DNA, the CDR3 is TGTGCCAGCAGCTCGCAGCAGGAGGTCACAGATACGCAGTATTTT.

The V call is TRBV6-6, the J call TRBJ1-5, with TRBD1 as a possible D gene (5 bases). V dropped 6 bases and J dropped 8 bases, with 20 bases sitting between them. Looked up from germline, CDR1 is MNHNY and CDR2 is SVGAGI (reference sequence). CDR3 size: 15 residues. The CDR3 nucleotides are TGTGCCAGCAGAACTAGCCTGGGGGGGGTTGAGCCCCAGCATTTT. Translating it yields CASRTSLGGVEPQHF.

The chain carries TRBV10-3 and TRBJ2-1; the D gene is possibly TRBD1 (6 bases). The CDR3 totals 15 residues. The V gene's germline CDR1 is ENHRY and CDR2 SYGVKD. Trimming cost V 4 bases and J 0 bases, with 10 bases left between them. CDR3 sequence reads: CAISGSGASYNEQFF. In nucleotides, the CDR3 is TGTGCCATCAGTGGATCAGGGGCCTCCTACAATGAGCAGTTCTTC.

This clone occurred once. The chain has TRBV19 and TRBJ1-4, with unresolved D. The V gene's germline CDR1 is LNHDA and CDR2 SQIVND (reference sequence). The length of the CDR3 is 14 residues. V lost 3 bases and J 7 bases, leaving 12 bases between the germline ends. The CDR3 DNA is TGTGCCAGTAGTATCCGGCAGGCCCGTGAAAAACTGTTTTTT. Translated: CASSIRQAREKLFF.

This chain connects TRBV25-1 to TRBJ2-1; 9 bases align to TRBD2. V shed 2 bases and J 6 bases; nucleotides not matched to a gene: 5. CDR1 is MGHDK and CDR2 is SYGVNS in the germline V gene. There are 15 residues in the CDR3. CDR3 residues: CASSEGLAGSNEQFF. The CDR3, as DNA: TGTGCCAGCAGTGAAGGGCTAGCGGGGAGCAATGAGCAGTTCTTC.

The V call is TRBV3-1 (or the pseudogene TRBV3-2), the J call TRBJ2-2, with 9 positions matching TRBD1. The germline gives CDR1 LGHDT, CDR2 YNNKEL (reference sequence). The CDR3 consists of 19 residues. Unmatched junction bases numbered 16, after V lost 4 bases and J lost 4 bases. In DNA, the CDR3 is TGTGCCAGCAGCCCTACCTCGGGACAGGGAAAGGGTAGCACCGGGGAGCTGTTTTTT. Translating gives CASSPTSGQGKGSTGELFF.

The rearrangement joins TRBV30 to TRBJ1-6; D remains unclear. Per germline, CDR1 GTSNPN and CDR2 SVGIG (reference sequence). The CDR3 spans 17 residues. With 1 base removed from V and 6 bases from J, the gap between germline ends came to 19 bases. The CDR3 sequence is CAWSGARIVHFNSPLHF. As DNA, the CDR3 is TGTGCCTGGAGTGGGGCCCGAATCGTTCACTTTAATTCACCCCTCCACTTT.

This clone was detected only once. The chain employs TRBV11-2 and TRBJ1-2, with D possibly matching TRBD1 (5 bases). V lost 5 bases to trimming and J lost 4 bases, with 17 bases between them. Germline V gene sequence: CDR1 SGHAT, CDR2 FQNNGV. The CDR3 is 15 amino acids. As DNA, the CDR3 is TGTGCCAGCAGCCCCTTCGAGCAGGGCCCCTATGGCTACACCTTC. Translated, it gives CASSPFEQGPYGYTF.

V usage is TRBV18 and J usage is TRBJ1-2; D is undetermined. CDR3 length: 14 amino acids. V was trimmed by 3 bases and J by 7 bases, leaving 15 bases between them. Germline CDR1 and CDR2: KGHSH and LQKENI. CDR3 in DNA: TGTGCCAGCTCACCGGACGTCAGCGGAATTGGCTACACCTTC. Translated, it gives CASSPDVSGIGYTF.

The gene calls are TRBV3-1 (or the pseudogene TRBV3-2) and TRBJ2-2; D is possibly TRBD1 (5 bases). This CDR3 region has 12 residues. The germline V gene has CDR1 LGHDT and CDR2 YNNKEL (reference sequence). The V gene lost 6 bases and the J gene lost 4 bases, with 6 bases spanning the gap. CDR3 protein: CASSQGTGELFF. In nucleotides, the CDR3 is TGTGCCAGCAGTCAGGGCACCGGGGAGCTGTTTTTT.

This clone was detected only a few times. CDR3 coding DNA: TGTGCCATCAGTGAGAGGGGCTACGAGCAGTACGTC. It translates to CAISERGYEQYV. This chain connects TRBV10-3 to TRBJ2-7; D is perhaps TRBD1 (5 bases). The CDR3 has 12 residues. Germline CDR1 ENHRY, CDR2 SYGVKD. The ends were cut back, 2 bases at V and 3 bases at J, with 5 bases in the middle.

This clone was found a few times. This chain uses TRBV6-5 with TRBJ1-2, with 8 bases matching TRBD1. CDR1 and CDR2 (germline): MNHEY, SVGAGI. This CDR3 spans 15 amino acids. The ends lost 4 bases at V and 7 bases at J; junction bases unmatched: 11. The CDR3 here is CASSSSSGGGFGYTF. In DNA form, the CDR3 reads TGTGCCAGCAGTTCTTCATCAGGGGGCGGTTTTGGCTACACCTTC.

This chain joins TRBV12-3 or TRBV12-4 and TRBJ2-3; D gene ambiguous. Trimming shortened V by 5 bases and J by 6 bases, and 9 bases separated the two germline ends. This CDR3 is 12 amino acids long. The CDR3 loop is CASSQLADTQYF. CDR3 in DNA: TGTGCCAGCAGTCAGTTAGCCGATACGCAGTATTTT.

The rearrangement links TRBV24-1 to TRBJ2-5, with 14 bases lining up with TRBD2. Losses at the gene ends were 2 bases for V and 4 bases for J; bases not matched to a gene: 5. In germline, CDR1 is KGHDR, CDR2 SFDVKD. The CDR3 sequence is 17 residues long. The CDR3 loop reads CATSDSGTSGRGETQYF. DNA for the CDR3: TGTGCCACCAGTGATTCGGGGACTAGCGGGAGAGGAGAGACCCAGTACTTC.

The table lists this clone with a count of one. The chain employs TRBV7-9 and TRBJ1-1; D is possibly TRBD1 (6 bases). Germline-derived CDR1 and CDR2 are SEHNR and FQNEAQ (reference sequence). V was cut by 5 bases and J by 5 bases, with 15 bases left in between. The length of the CDR3 is 14 residues. This CDR3 is CASSIGQSGTEAFF. For the CDR3, the DNA is TGTGCCAGCAGCATCGGACAGAGTGGGACTGAAGCTTTCTTT.

This sequence joins TRBV4-1 and TRBJ2-2; 7 bases fit TRBD1. The CDR3 contains 14 residues. The V gene end was trimmed by 6 bases and the J gene end by 1 base; junction bases not matched to a gene: 2. Germline V CDR1 and CDR2: MGHRA, YSYEKL. In nucleotides, the CDR3 is TGCGCCAGCAGAAGGACAGGGAACACCGGGGAGCTGTTTTTT. As protein: CASRRTGNTGELFF.

J is TRBJ2-2 and V is TRBV14, with no clear D. CDR3 size: 16 residues. CDR1 SGHDN and CDR2 FVKESK come from the germline V gene. The V end was cut by 1 base, the J end by 0 bases, with 9 bases between. Here the CDR3 reads CASSQVWAANTGELFF. The CDR3, as DNA: TGTGCCAGCAGCCAAGTGTGGGCAGCGAACACCGGGGAGCTGTTTTTT.

This chain uses TRBV14 with TRBJ1-6; D gene uncertain. V lost 4 bases to trimming and J lost 6 bases, with 7 bases between them. The germline V gene encodes CDR1 SGHDN and CDR2 FVKESK. The CDR3 extends over 13 amino acids. The CDR3 protein is CASSPYTNSPLHF. Written as DNA, the CDR3 is TGTGCCAGCAGCCCTTACACTAATTCACCCCTCCACTTT.

The V gene is TRBV12-5, the J gene TRBJ2-3; 9 bases are a match to TRBD1. V gave up 4 bases and J gave up 0 bases; unmatched junction bases: 5. This CDR3 spans 16 amino acids. CDR1 is LGHNT, CDR2 FRNRAP, per germline. This CDR3 reads CASGWGTGLSTDTQYF. CDR3 bases: TGTGCTAGTGGTTGGGGGACAGGGTTAAGCACAGATACGCAGTATTTT.

The chain links TRBV28 to TRBJ2-2, with 8 bases matching TRBD2. Germline trimming cut 8 bases from V and 1 base from J; bases unmatched to any gene: 12. Germline V lookup: CDR1 MDHEN, CDR2 SYDVKM. This CDR3 is 17 amino acids long. CDR3 protein: CASAYFGGTRNTGELFF. The CDR3 region has the DNA TGTGCCAGCGCCTACTTTGGGGGGACTAGGAACACCGGGGAGCTGTTTTTT.

The J gene is TRBJ2-4, the V gene TRBV2; the match to TRBD1 covers 7 bases. Germline-derived CDR1 and CDR2 are SNHLY and FYNNEI. The V and J ends lost 4 bases and 5 bases, in that order; junction bases with no gene match: 8. This CDR3 has 15 residues. The CDR3 DNA is TGTGCCAGCAGTGTTGAGGGGGCGCTGGAAAACATTCAGTACTTC. Its protein is CASSVEGALENIQYF. Looking up the rest from reference TRBV2 and TRBJ2-4 gives the full variable domain: EPEVTQTPSHQVTQMGQEVILRCVPISNHLYFYWYRQILGQKVEFLVSFYNNEISEKSEIFDDQFSVERPDGSNFTLKIRSTKLEDSAMYFCASSVEGALENIQYFGAGTRLSVL.

The gene calls are TRBV2 and TRBJ1-5; D is perhaps TRBD1 (6 bases). The CDR3 has 13 residues. V was pared by 10 bases and J by 9 bases, with 19 bases between. The germline V gene has CDR1 SNHLY and CDR2 FYNNEI. CDR3 nucleotide sequence: TGTGCCAAAGGGGGTCTTTCCAACGGGCCCCAGCATTTT. It specifies CAKGGLSNGPQHF.

The V and J genes are TRBV7-2 and TRBJ2-1; D remains ambiguous. The CDR3 loop spans 14 amino acids. V lost 2 bases and J 9 bases, leaving 14 bases between the germline ends. Germline V lookup: CDR1 SGHTA, CDR2 FQGNSA. Here the CDR3 DNA reads TGTGCCAGCAGCTTACTTGGAGAAGGCAGTGAGCAGTTCTTC. This encodes CASSLLGEGSEQFF.